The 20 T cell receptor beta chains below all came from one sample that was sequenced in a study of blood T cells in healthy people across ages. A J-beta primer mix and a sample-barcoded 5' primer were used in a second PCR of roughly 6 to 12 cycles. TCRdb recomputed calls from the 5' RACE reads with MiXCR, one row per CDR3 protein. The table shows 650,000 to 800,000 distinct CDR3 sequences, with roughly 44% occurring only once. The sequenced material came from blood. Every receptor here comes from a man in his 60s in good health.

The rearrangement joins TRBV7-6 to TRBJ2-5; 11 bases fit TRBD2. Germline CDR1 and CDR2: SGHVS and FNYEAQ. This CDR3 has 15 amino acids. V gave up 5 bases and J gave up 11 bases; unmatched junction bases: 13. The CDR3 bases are TGTGCCAGCAGCAGGGGACTAGCGGAATACAATGAGCAGTACTTC. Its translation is CASSRGLAEYNEQYF.

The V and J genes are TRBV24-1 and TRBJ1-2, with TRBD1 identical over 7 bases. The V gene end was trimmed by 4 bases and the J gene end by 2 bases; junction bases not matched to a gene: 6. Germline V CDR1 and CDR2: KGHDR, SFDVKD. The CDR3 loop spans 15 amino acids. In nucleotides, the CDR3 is TGTGCCACCAGTGAACAAACAGGGGCGAACTATGGCTACACCTTC. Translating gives CATSEQTGANYGYTF.

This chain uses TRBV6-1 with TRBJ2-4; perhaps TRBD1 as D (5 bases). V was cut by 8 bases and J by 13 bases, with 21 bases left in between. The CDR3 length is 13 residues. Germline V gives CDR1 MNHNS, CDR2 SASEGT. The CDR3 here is CASVLGVFSEQYF. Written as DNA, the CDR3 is TGTGCCAGCGTTTTAGGGGTCTTCTCAGAGCAGTACTTC.

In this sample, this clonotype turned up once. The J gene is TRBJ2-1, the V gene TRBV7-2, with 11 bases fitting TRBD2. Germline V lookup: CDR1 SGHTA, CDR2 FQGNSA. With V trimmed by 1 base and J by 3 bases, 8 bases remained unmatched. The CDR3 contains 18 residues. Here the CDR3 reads CASSLELSGGDIYNEQFF. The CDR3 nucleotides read TGTGCCAGCAGCTTAGAGCTTAGCGGGGGGGATATCTACAATGAGCAGTTCTTC. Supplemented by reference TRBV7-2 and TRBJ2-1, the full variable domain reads GAGVSQSPSNKVTEKGKDVELRCDPISGHTALYWYRQSLGQGLEFLIYFQGNSAPDKSGLPSDRFSAERTGGSVSTLTIQRTQQEDSAVYLCASSLELSGGDIYNEQFFGPGTRLTVL.

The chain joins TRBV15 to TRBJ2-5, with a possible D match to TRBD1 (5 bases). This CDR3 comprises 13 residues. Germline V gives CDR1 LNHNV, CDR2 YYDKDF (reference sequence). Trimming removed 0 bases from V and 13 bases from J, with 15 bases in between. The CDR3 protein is CATSRDIDSPTYF. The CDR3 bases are TGTGCCACCAGCAGAGATATCGACAGTCCCACGTACTTC.

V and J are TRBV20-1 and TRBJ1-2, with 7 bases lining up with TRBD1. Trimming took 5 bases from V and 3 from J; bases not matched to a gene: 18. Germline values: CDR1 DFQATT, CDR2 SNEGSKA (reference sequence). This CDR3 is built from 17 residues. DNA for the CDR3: TGCAGTGCTCTGACCGAAACCTACGACAGGGAGGACTATGGCTACACCTTC. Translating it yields CSALTETYDREDYGYTF.

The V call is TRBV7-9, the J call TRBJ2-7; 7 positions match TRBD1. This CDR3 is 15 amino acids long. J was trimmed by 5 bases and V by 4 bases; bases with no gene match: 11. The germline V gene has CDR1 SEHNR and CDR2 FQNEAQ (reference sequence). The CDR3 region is CASSSTGSAPDEQYF. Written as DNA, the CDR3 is TGTGCCAGCAGCTCGACAGGGAGTGCCCCCGACGAGCAGTACTTC.

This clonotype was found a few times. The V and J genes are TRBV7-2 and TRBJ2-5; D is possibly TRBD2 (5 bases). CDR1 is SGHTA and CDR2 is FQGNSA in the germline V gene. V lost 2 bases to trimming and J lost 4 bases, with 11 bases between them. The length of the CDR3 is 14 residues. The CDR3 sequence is CASSLYGNRETQYF. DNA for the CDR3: TGTGCCAGCAGCTTATACGGGAATAGAGAGACCCAGTACTTC.

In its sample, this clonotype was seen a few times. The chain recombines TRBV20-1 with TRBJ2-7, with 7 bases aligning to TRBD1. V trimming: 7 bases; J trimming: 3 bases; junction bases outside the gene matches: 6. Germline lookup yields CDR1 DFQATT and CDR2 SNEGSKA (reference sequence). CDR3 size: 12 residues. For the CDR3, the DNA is TGCAGTGGGAAGGGACAGAGCTACGAGCAGTACTTC. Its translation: CSGKGQSYEQYF.

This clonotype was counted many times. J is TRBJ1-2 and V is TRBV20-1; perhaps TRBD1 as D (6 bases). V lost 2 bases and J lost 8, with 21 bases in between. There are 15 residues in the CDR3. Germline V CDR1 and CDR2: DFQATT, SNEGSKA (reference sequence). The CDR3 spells CSARRLSGQGSGYTF. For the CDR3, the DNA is TGCAGTGCTAGACGTTTGTCGGGTCAGGGGTCGGGCTACACCTTC.

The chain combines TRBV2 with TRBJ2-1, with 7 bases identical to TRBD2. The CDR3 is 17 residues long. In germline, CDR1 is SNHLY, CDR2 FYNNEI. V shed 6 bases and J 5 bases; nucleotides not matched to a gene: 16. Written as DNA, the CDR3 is TGTGCCAGCAGCACGGGTCCCCGGGACTACGACCACAATGAGCAGTTCTTC. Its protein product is CASSTGPRDYDHNEQFF.

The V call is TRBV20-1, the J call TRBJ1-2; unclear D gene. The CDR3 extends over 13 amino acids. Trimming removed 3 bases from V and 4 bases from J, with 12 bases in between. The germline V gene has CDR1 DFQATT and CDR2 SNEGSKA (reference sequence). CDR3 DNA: TGCAGTGCTAGTGCCCCGGGGTCCTATGGCTACACCTTC. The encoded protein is CSASAPGSYGYTF.

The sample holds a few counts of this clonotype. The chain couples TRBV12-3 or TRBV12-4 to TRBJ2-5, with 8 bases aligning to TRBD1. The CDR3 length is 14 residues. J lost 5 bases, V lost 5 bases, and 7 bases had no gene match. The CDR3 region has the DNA TGTGCCAGCAGTCTGGACAGGGTTTGGGAGACCCAGTACTTC. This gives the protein CASSLDRVWETQYF.

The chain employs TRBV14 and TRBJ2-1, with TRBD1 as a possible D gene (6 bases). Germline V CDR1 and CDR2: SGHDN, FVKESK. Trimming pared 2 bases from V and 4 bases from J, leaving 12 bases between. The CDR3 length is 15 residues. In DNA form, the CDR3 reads TGTGCCAGCAGCCAATTAGGACAGCTATACAATGAGCAGTTCTTC. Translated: CASSQLGQLYNEQFF. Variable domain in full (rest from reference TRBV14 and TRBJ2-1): EAGVTQFPSHSVIEKGQTVTLRCDPISGHDNLYWYRRVMGKEIKFLLHFVKESKQDESGMPNNRFLAERTGGTYSTLKVQPAELEDSGVYFCASSQLGQLYNEQFFGPGTRLTVL.

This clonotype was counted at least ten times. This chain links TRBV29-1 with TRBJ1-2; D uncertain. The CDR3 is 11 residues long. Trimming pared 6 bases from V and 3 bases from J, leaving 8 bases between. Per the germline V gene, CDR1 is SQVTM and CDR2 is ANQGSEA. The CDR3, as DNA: TGCAGCGTAGACCAGCACTATGGCTACACCTTC. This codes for CSVDQHYGYTF.

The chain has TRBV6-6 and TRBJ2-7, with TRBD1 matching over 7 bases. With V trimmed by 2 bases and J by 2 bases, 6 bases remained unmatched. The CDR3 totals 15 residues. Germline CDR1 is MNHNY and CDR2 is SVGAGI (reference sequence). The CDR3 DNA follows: TGTGCCAGCAGTTACACAGACAGGGAAGCCTACGAGCAGTACTTC. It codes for CASSYTDREAYEQYF.

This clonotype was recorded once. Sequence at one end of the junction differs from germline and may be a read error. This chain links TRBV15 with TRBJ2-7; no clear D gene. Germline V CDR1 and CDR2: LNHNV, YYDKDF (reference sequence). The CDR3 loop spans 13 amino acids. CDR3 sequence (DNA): TGTGTCACCAGCAGAGATAGTGGATACGAGCAGTACTTC. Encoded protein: CVTSRDSGYEQYF.

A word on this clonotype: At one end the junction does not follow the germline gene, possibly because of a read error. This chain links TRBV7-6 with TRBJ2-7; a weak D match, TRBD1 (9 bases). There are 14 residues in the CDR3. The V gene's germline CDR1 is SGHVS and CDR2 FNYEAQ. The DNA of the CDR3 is TGTGCCTGCAGCTTAGCGGGACAGGGCTACGAGCAGTACTTC. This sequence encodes CACSLAGQGYEQYF.

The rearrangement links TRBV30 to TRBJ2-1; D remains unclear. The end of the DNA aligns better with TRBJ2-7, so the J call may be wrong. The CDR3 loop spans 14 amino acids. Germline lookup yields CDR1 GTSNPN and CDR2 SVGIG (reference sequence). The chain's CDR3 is CAWSVGRDHNEQYF. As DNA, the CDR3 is TGTGCCTGGAGTGTAGGCAGAGATCACAATGAGCAGTACTTC.

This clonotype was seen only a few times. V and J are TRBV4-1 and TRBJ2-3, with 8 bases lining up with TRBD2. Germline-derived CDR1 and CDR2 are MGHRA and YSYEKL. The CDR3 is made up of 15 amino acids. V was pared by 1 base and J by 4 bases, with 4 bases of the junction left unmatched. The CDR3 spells CASSQGTSLSDTQYF. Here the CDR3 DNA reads TGCGCCAGCAGCCAAGGGACTAGCCTTTCAGATACGCAGTATTTT.